This T cell receptor (beta chain) appears in the sequencing data of a study of metastatic and nonmetastatic thyroid tumors (dated by TCRdb to the early 2020s). With respect to the entire study: Repertoires from peripheral blood and from tumor or nodule tissue samples of malignant and benign thyroid patients were compared. Overall study results and their limits: In both blood and tumor samples, TCR beta diversity was reported to be significantly higher in malignant tumors than in benign nodules.

None of the patients had been given any treatment before thyroid surgery. Using T-cell receptor beta sequencing, the researchers looked back retrospectively at clinical samples from patients, gathered between about 2011 and 2019. Receptor libraries were prepared by PCR. Sequencing was performed on an Illumina HiSeq 4000. High-throughput sequencing was used to profile the TCR beta-chain CDR3 region of every patient. The original methods were these. A classifier to discriminate distant-metastatic papillary thyroid cancer patients was built from CDR3 differences across clinicopathological groups. To measure repertoire diversity the researchers used the Shannon index, while the Morisita-Horn index served to gauge how similar the tumor and blood repertoires were. Starting from the raw public reads, TCRdb applied fastp trimming at Q25, assembled clones with MiXCR and retained in-frame beta chains. For this entry, the V and J calls and clone size follow TCRdb and not the study's own pipeline. The sample table records tens of thousands of clones; about 16% of these occur just once. Together, the top ten hold about a tenth of the sample.

V lost 2 bases and J lost 4 bases, and the count of bases not matched to a germline gene is 4. Including cysteine and phenylalanine, the CDR3 has 14 amino acids. Left in the record is the CDR3 DNA by itself, 42 bases read in frame from the first base. Via the germline V gene, CDR1 is SGHTA and CDR2 FQGNSA. Comment on this clone: Its antigen specificity is not known. Nothing much larger sits one base from this clone, and base qualities are not available.

The sample consisted of blood. This TCR was sampled from a male donor with papillary thyroid cancer or a benign thyroid nodule (not recorded which). Some clones in this sample may be carry-over from other donors' samples. The chain couples TRBV7-2 to TRBJ1-2, and 7 bases in between align with TRBD1. The CDR3 reads as follows: CASSLQGDTYGYTF. The DNA sequence is given as TGTGCCAGCAGCTTACAGGGGGATACCTATGGCTACACCTTC. Extended through the reference TRBV7-2 and TRBJ1-2 proteins, this CDR3 yields the full variable domain: GAGVSQSPSNKVTEKGKDVELRCDPISGHTALYWYRQSLGQGLEFLIYFQGNSAPDKSGLPSDRFSAERTGGSVSTLTIQRTQQEDSAVYLCASSLQGDTYGYTFGSGTRLTVV.